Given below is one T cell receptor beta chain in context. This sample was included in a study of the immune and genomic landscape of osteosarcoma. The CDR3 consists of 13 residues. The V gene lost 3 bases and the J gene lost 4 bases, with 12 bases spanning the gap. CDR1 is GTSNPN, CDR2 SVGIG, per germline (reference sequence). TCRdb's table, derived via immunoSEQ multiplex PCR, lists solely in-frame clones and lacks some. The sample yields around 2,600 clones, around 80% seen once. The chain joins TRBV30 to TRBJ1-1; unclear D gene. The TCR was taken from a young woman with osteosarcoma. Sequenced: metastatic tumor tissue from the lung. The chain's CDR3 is CAWRRYGITEAFF. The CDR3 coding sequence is TGTGCCTGGAGGCGGTACGGGATCACTGAAGCTTTCTTT. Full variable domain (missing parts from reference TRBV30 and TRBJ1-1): SQTIHQWPATLVQPVGSPLSLECTVEGTSNPNLYWYRQAAGRGLQLLFYSVGIGQISSEVPQNLSASRPQDRQFILSSKKLLLSDSGFYLCAWRRYGITEAFFGQGTRLTVV.